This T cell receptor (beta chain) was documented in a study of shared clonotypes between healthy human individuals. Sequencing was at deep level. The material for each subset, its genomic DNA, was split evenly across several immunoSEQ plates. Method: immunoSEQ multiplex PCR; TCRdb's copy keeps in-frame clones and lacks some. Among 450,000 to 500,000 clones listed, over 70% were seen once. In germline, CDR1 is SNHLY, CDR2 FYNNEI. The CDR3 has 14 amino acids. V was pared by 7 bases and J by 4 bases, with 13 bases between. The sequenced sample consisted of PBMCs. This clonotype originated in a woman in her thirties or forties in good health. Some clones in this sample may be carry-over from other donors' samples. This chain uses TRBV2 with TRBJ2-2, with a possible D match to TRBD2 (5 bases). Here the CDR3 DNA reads TGTGCCAGCATTCGGGATGGCGGCACCGGGGAGCTGTTTTTT. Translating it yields CASIRDGGTGELFF.